The 9 T cell receptor beta chains in this list originate from one sample, sequenced in a study of cytotoxic CD8 clonotypes in ibrutinib-treated CLL. The assay was immunoSEQ multiplex PCR, and TCRdb's table has in-frame clones only and misses some. The sample has over 200,000 clones, roughly 79% seen once; the top ten hold 11%. Sequencing was performed on PBMCs, taken after 12 months of ibrutinib treatment. The receptors here all came from a human donor with chronic lymphocytic leukemia.

This sequence joins TRBV4-1 and TRBJ2-2; D unresolved. With 1 base removed from V and 4 bases from J, the gap between germline ends came to 19 bases. Germline CDR1 and CDR2: MGHRA and YSYEKL. This CDR3 is built from 18 residues. The CDR3 DNA reads TGCGCCAGCAGCCAAGTTCTGCAGGTTATTATCCCCACCGGGGAGCTGTTTTTT. As protein: CASSQVLQVIIPTGELFF.

In this sample, this clone turned up a few times. Distinct nucleotide sequences in the sample also encode this CDR3. CDR3 sequence (DNA): TGTGCCAGCAGCTTAGAAGGATATGGCTACACCTTC. It translates to CASSLEGYGYTF. This rearrangement joins TRBV7-2 to TRBJ1-2; D is ambiguous. CDR3 size: 12 residues. Germline CDR1 and CDR2: SGHTA and FQGNSA. V was trimmed by 1 base and J by 5 bases, leaving 5 bases between them.

V gene TRBV18 combines with J gene TRBJ2-2; D unresolved. V dropped 2 bases and J dropped 7 bases, with 14 bases sitting between them. In germline, CDR1 is KGHSH, CDR2 LQKENI. The CDR3 has 15 residues. The CDR3 loop reads CASSPNAISGGELFF. The CDR3 region has the DNA TGTGCCAGCTCACCAAATGCGATCTCGGGCGGGGAGCTGTTTTTT.

The chain combines TRBV19 with TRBJ2-7; possible D gene TRBD2, 5 bases. This CDR3 spans 15 amino acids. V lost 7 bases to trimming and J lost 4 bases, with 20 bases between them. The V gene's germline CDR1 is LNHDA and CDR2 SQIVND (reference sequence). In nucleotides, the CDR3 is TGTGCCAGTACCCCGGGGAGCGGAGCAGCGTACGAGCAGTACTTC. As protein: CASTPGSGAAYEQYF.

V usage is TRBV7-2 and J usage is TRBJ2-7, with D unresolved. CDR1 and CDR2 from the germline V gene are SGHTA and FQGNSA. The CDR3 runs to 12 residues. The V gene lost 6 bases and the J gene lost 0 bases, with 6 bases spanning the gap. CDR3 residues: CASSLSSYEQYF. The CDR3 nucleotides are TGTGCCAGCAGTCTTAGCTCCTACGAGCAGTACTTC.

CDR3: CASSQFSGAGKNIQYF. CDR3 nucleotide sequence: TGTGCCAGCAGCCAATTCTCCGGGGCGGGCAAAAACATTCAGTACTTC. V is TRBV14 and J is TRBJ2-4, with D perhaps assigned TRBD1 or TRBD2 (5 bases each). The germline V gene has CDR1 SGHDN and CDR2 FVKESK. This CDR3 is 16 amino acids long. Trimming removed 2 bases from V and 3 bases from J, with 14 bases in between.

The rearrangement links TRBV5-1 to TRBJ2-2; D possibly matches TRBD1 or TRBD2 (5 bases each). The CDR3 is 15 residues long. Germline V gene sequence: CDR1 SGHRS, CDR2 YFSETQ. Deletions cut 2 bases from V and 5 bases from J, with 13 bases between. CDR3 in DNA: TGCGCCAGCAGCTTCGGTGGGACGGGGACCGGGGAGCTGTTTTTT. Translating gives CASSFGGTGTGELFF.

In its sample, this clone was seen once. The chain links TRBV4-1 to TRBJ2-7, with 10 bases fitting TRBD2. This CDR3 comprises 15 residues. J gave up 2 bases and V 1 base, and 2 bases lay outside the gene matches. CDR1 is MGHRA and CDR2 is YSYEKL in the germline V gene. In DNA, the CDR3 is TGCGCCAGCAGCCAAGGACTAGCGGGCACCTACGAGCAGTACTTC. It yields the protein CASSQGLAGTYEQYF.

The J gene is TRBJ2-7, the V gene TRBV7-3; D might be TRBD1 (5 bases). CDR3 length: 15 residues. Germline values: CDR1 SGHTA, CDR2 FQGTGA. Between the trimmed V and J ends, which lost 5 bases and 0 bases, there was a span of 14 bases. The CDR3 coding sequence is TGTGCCAGCAGCCCACAGGCTAGTAGCTCCTACGAGCAGTACTTC. Amino acid sequence: CASSPQASSSYEQYF.